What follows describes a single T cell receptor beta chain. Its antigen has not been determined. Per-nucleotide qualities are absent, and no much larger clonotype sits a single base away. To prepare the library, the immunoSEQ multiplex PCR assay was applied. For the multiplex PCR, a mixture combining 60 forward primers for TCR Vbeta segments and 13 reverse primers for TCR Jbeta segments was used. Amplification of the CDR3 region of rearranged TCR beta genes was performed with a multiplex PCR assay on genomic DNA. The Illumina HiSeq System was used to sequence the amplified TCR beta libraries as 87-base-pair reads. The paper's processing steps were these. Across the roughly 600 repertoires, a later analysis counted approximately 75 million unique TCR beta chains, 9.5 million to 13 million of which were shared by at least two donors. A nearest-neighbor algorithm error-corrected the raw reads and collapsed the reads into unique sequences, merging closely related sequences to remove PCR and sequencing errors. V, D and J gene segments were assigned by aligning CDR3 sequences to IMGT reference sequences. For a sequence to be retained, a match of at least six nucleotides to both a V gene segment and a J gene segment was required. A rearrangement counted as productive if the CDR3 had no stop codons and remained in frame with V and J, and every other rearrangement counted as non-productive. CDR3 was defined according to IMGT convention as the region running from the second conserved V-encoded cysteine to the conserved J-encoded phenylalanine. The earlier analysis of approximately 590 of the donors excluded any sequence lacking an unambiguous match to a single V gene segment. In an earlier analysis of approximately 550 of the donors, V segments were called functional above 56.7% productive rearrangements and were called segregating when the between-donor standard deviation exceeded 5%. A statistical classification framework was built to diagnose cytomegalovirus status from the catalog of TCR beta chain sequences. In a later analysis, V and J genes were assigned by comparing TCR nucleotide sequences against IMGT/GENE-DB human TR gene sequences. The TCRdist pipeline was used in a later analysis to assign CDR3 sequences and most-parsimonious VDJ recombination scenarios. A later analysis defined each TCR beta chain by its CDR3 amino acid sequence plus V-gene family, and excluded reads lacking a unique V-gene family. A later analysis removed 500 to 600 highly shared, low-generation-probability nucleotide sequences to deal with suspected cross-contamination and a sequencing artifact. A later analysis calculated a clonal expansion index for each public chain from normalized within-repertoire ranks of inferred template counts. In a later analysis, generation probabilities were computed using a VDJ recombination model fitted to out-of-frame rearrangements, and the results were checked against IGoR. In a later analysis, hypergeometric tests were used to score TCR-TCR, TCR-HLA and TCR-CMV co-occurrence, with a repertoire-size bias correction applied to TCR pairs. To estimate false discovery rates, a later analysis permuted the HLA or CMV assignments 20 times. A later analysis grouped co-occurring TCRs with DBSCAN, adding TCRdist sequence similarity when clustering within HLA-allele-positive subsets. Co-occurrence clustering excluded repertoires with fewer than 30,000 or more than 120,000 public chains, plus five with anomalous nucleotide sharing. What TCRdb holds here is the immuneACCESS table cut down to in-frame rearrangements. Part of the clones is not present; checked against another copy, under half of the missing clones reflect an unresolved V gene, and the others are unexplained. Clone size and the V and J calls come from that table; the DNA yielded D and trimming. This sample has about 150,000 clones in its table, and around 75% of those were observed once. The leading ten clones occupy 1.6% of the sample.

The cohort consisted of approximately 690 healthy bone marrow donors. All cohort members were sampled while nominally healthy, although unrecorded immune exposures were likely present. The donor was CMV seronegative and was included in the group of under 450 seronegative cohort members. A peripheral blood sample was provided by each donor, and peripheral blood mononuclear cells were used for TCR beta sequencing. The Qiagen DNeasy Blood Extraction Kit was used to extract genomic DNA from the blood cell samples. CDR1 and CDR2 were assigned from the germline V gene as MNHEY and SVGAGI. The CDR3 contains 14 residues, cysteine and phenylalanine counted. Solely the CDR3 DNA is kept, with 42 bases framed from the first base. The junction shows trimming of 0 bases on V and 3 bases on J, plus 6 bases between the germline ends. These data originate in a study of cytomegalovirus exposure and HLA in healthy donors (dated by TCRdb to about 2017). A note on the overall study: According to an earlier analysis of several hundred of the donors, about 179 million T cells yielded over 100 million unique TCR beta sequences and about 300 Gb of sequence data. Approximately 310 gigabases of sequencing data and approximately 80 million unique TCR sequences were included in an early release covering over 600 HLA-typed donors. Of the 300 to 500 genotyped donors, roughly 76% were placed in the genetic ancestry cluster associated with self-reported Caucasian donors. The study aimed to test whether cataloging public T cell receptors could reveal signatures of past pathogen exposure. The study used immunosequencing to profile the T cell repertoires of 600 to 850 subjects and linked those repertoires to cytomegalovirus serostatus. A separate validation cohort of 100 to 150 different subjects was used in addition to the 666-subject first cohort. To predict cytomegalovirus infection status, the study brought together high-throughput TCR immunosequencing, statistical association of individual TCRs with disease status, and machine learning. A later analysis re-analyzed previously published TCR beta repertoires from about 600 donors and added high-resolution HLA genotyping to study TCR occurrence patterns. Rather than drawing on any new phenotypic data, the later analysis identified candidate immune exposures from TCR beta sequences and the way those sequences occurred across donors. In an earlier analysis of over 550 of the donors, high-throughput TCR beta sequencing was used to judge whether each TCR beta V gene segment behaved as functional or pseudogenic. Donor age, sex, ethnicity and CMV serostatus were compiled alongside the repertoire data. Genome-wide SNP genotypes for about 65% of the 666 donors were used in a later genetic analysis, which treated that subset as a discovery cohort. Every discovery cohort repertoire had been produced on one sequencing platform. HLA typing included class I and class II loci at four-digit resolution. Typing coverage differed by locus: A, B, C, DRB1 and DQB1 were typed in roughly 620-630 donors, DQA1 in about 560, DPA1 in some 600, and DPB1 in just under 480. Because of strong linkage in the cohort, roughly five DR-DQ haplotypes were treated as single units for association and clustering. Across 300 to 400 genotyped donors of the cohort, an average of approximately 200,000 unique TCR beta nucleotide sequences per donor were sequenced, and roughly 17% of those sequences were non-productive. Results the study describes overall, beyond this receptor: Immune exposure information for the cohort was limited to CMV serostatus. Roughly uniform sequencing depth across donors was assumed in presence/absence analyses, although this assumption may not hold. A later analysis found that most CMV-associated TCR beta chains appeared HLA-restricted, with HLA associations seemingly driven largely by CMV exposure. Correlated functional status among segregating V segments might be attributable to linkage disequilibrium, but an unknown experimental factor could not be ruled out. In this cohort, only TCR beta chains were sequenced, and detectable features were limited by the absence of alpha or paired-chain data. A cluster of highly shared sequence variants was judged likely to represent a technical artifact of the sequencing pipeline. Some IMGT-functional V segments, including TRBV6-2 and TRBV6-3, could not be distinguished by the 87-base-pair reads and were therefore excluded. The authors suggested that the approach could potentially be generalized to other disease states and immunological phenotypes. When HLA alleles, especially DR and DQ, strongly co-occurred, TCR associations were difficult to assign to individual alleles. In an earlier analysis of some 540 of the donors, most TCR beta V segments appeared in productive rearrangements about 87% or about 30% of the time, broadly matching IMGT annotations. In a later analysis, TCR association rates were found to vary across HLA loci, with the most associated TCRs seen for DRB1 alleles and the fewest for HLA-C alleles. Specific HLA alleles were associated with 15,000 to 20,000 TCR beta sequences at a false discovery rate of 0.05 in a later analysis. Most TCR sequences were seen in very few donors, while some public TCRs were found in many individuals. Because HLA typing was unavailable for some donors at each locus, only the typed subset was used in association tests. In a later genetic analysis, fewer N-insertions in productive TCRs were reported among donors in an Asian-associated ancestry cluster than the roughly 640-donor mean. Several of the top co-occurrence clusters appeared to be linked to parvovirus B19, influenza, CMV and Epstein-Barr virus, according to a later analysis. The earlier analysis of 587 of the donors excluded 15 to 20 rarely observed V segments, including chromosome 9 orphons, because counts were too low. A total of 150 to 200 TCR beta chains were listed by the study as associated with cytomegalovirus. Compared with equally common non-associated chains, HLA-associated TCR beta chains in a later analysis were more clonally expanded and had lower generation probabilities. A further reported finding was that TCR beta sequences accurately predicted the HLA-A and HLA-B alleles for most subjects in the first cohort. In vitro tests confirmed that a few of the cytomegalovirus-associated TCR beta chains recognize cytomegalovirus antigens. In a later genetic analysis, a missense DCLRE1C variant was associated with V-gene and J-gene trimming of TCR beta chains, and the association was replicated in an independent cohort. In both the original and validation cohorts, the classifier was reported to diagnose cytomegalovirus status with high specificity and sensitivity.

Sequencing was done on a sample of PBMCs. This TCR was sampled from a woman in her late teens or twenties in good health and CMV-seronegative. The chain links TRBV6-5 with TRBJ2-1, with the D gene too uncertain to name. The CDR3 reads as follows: CASSYSRIYNEQFF. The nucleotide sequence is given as TGTGCCAGCAGTTACTCGAGGATCTACAATGAGCAGTTCTTC.